This record covers a single T cell receptor (beta chain). The method was immunoSEQ multiplex PCR; TCRdb's version includes in-frame clones alone and lacks a portion of them. The table lists around 110,000 clones, about 90% of them singletons. This specimen comes from a study of T cell changes during pregnancy in multiple sclerosis. V lost 6 bases, J lost 2 bases, and 3 bases stayed unmatched. This CDR3 is built from 13 residues. Per the germline V gene, CDR1 is MNHNS and CDR2 is SASEGT. The J gene is TRBJ1-2, the V gene TRBV6-1; 7 bases are shared with TRBD1. The material sequenced was peripheral blood, taken before pregnancy. The TCR sequence derives from a female donor with multiple sclerosis, enrolled in a pregnancy study. CDR3 coding DNA: TGTGCCAGCAGCGGGACAGCCAACTATGGCTACACCTTC. Protein: CASSGTANYGYTF.